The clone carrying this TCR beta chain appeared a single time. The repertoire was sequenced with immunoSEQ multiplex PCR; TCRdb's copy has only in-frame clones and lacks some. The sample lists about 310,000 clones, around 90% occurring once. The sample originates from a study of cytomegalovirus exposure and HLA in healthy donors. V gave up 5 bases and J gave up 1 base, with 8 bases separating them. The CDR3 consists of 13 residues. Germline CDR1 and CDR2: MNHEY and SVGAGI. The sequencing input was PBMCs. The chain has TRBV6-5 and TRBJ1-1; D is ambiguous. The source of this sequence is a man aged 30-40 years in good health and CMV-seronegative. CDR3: CASSTRQNTEAFF. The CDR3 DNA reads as TGTGCCAGCAGTACCCGACAGAACACTGAAGCTTTCTTT.